Listed here are 15 T cell receptor beta chains from one sample, sequenced in a study of blood T cell repertoires in COVID-19. Data came from immunoSEQ multiplex PCR; TCRdb stores just in-frame clones and leaves some out. The table records some 250,000 clones, about 85% of them present only once. The sample consisted of peripheral blood. The receptors here all came from a man aged 60-69 years with acute or convalescent COVID-19.

This clone was counted once. This sequence joins TRBV18 and TRBJ2-3; weak D call: TRBD2 (5 bases). The CDR3 contains 15 residues. CDR1 and CDR2 (germline): KGHSH, LQKENI. Trimming stripped 3 bases from V and 0 bases from J, with 10 bases between. The CDR3 here is CASSPERFSTDTQYF. DNA for the CDR3: TGTGCCAGCTCACCCGAGCGGTTTAGCACAGATACGCAGTATTTT.

The chain joins TRBV7-2 to TRBJ2-3, with 10 bases matching TRBD2. The germline V gene encodes CDR1 SGHTA and CDR2 FQGNSA. Unmatched junction bases numbered 3, after V lost 4 bases and J lost 2 bases. CDR3 size: 15 residues. CDR3 sequence (DNA): TGTGCCAGCAGCTCACTAGCGGGATACACAGATACGCAGTATTTT. Encoded protein: CASSSLAGYTDTQYF.

The chain carries TRBV7-2 and TRBJ2-3; 12 nucleotides match TRBD2. This CDR3 is built from 17 residues. V lost 1 base and J lost 8; bases outside the gene matches: 10. Germline CDR1 is SGHTA and CDR2 is FQGNSA. The CDR3 DNA sequence: TGTGCCAGCAGCTTAGAGGCTAGCGGGAGGGCCACGGTTACGCAGTATTTT. Translation gives CASSLEASGRATVTQYF.

Turning to this clone: Different DNA sequences within this sample yield the same CDR3. The chain carries TRBV18 and TRBJ2-1; 15 bases match TRBD2. The CDR3 totals 17 residues. V was clipped by 0 bases and J by 5 bases; unmatched bases: 2. Germline CDR1 reads KGHSH; CDR2 reads LQKENI. The CDR3 DNA reads TGTGCCAGCTCACCACCGGGACTAGCGGGGGGAAACAATGAGCAGTTCTTC. Translation gives CASSPPGLAGGNNEQFF. The variable domain in full, completed from reference TRBV18 and TRBJ2-1, reads NAGVMQNPRHLVRRRGQEARLRCSPMKGHSHVYWYRQLPEEGLKFMVYLQKENIIDESGMPKERFSAEFPKEGPSILRIQQVVRGDSAAYFCASSPPGLAGGNNEQFFGPGTRLTVL.

The rearrangement links TRBV6-5 to TRBJ2-7; a weak D match, TRBD1 (6 bases). Germline V lookup: CDR1 MNHEY, CDR2 SVGAGI. The ends were cut back, 6 bases at V and 3 bases at J, with 15 bases in the middle. The CDR3 covers 14 residues. This CDR3 is CASSSFRDNYEQYF. The CDR3 DNA is TGTGCCAGCAGCTCGTTCCGGGACAACTACGAGCAGTACTTC.

The chain combines TRBV19 with TRBJ2-7; 7 nucleotides agree with TRBD1. The CDR3 loop spans 14 amino acids. V dropped 6 bases and J dropped 4; count of bases not matched to a gene: 9. Germline CDR1 reads LNHDA; CDR2 reads SQIVND (reference sequence). CDR3 loop: CASSAGTDSYEQYF. The CDR3 coding sequence is TGTGCCAGTAGCGCCGGGACAGACTCTTACGAGCAGTACTTC.

J is TRBJ1-4 and V is TRBV6-2 or TRBV6-3, with D possibly matching TRBD1 (6 bases). The CDR3 sequence is 17 residues long. V was shortened by 6 bases and J by 8 bases, with 25 bases between the two germline ends. From germline, CDR1 is MNHEY and CDR2 SVGEGT. This CDR3 reads CASSRYRDTLTEEKLFF. The CDR3, as DNA: TGTGCCAGCAGCCGCTACCGGGACACCTTAACAGAGGAAAAACTGTTTTTT.

The genes are TRBV3-1 (or the pseudogene TRBV3-2) and TRBJ2-7; no definite D call. CDR3 length equals 15 residues. V was pared by 4 bases and J by 7 bases, with 20 bases between. Germline lookup yields CDR1 LGHDT and CDR2 YNNKEL (reference sequence). CDR3 bases: TGTGCCAGCAGCCCCCAGCTAGAGGCCCACGGGGAGCAGTACTTC. Amino acid sequence: CASSPQLEAHGEQYF.

The chain has TRBV5-8 and TRBJ1-1; D is unclear. The V end lost 4 bases, the J end lost 6 bases, and 7 bases lay between the germline ends. CDR3 length equals 11 residues. Germline V CDR1 and CDR2: SGHTS, YDEGEE. The CDR3 loop is CASSRFSEAFF. CDR3 coding DNA: TGTGCCAGCAGCCGGTTTTCTGAAGCTTTCTTT.

The table lists this clone with a few counts. V usage is TRBV19 and J usage is TRBJ2-2; weak D call: TRBD1 (6 bases). V dropped 6 bases and J dropped 0 bases, with 11 bases sitting between them. CDR3 length equals 15 residues. Germline CDR1 reads LNHDA; CDR2 reads SQIVND (reference sequence). CDR3 amino acids: CASSPGHTNTGELFF. CDR3 nucleotides: TGTGCCAGTAGCCCGGGACACACGAACACCGGGGAGCTGTTTTTT.

This clone was found once. The rearrangement joins TRBV24-1 to TRBJ1-5; 8 nucleotides align to TRBD1. Trimming removed 1 base from V and 1 base from J; junction bases left unmatched: 5. This CDR3 is 17 amino acids long. Germline V lookup: CDR1 KGHDR, CDR2 SFDVKD. This CDR3 reads CATSDFGQGRSNQPQHF. In nucleotides, the CDR3 is TGTGCCACCAGTGATTTTGGACAGGGTAGAAGCAATCAGCCCCAGCATTTT.

The gene calls are TRBV2 and TRBJ2-5; tentatively, D is TRBD2 (7 bases). V lost 4 bases and J 5 bases, leaving 14 bases between the germline ends. Germline loops: CDR1 SNHLY, CDR2 FYNNEI. This CDR3 contains 14 residues. The CDR3 bases are TGTGCCAGCAGTGGGGGGGGCTCCGTGGAGACCCAGTACTTC. Encoded protein: CASSGGGSVETQYF.

The rearrangement links TRBV10-1 to TRBJ2-2; D not resolved. V was trimmed by 2 bases and J by 1 base, leaving 8 bases between them. The CDR3 extends over 15 amino acids. CDR1 WNHNN and CDR2 SYGVQD come from the germline V gene (reference sequence). DNA of the CDR3: TGCGCCAGCAGTGAGGGGCATCAGAACACCGGGGAGCTGTTTTTT. It codes for CASSEGHQNTGELFF.

This chain connects TRBV7-8 to TRBJ2-7; TRBD1 aligns across 7 bases. This CDR3 has 15 residues. The germline V gene encodes CDR1 SGHVS and CDR2 FQNEAQ. V lost 4 bases to trimming and J lost 0 bases; unmatched junction nucleotides: 6. The CDR3 loop is CASSSTGAGSYEQYF. The CDR3 DNA is TGTGCCAGCAGCTCAACAGGGGCGGGCTCCTACGAGCAGTACTTC.

The V gene is TRBV7-3, the J gene TRBJ1-1, with unresolved D. CDR1 is SGHTA and CDR2 is FQGTGA in the germline V gene. V was trimmed by 6 bases and J by 0 bases, leaving 8 bases between them. The CDR3 covers 13 residues. The CDR3: CASSTGMNTEAFF. The CDR3 bases are TGTGCCAGCAGTACGGGGATGAACACTGAAGCTTTCTTT.